These 27 T cell receptor beta chains originate from one sample sequenced in a study of memory CD4+ T cells and cytomegalovirus serostatus. Single viable CD3+CD4+CD8-CD45RO+ cells were sorted as the memory CD4+ T cells. Assay: immunoSEQ multiplex PCR; the TCRdb copy retains only in-frame clones and omits some. Seen here are some 60,000 clones, around three quarters observed once, and the top ten hold 2% to 3%. The specimen was memory CD4+ T cells from blood. These receptors came from an adult in good health and CMV-seropositive.

The V and J genes are TRBV12-5 and TRBJ1-1, with 7 bases identical to TRBD1. V dropped 0 bases and J dropped 11; count of bases not matched to a gene: 0. Germline loops: CDR1 LGHNT, CDR2 FRNRAP. This CDR3 region has 11 residues. This CDR3 is CASGLVQGAFF. The CDR3 DNA sequence: TGTGCTAGTGGTTTGGTACAGGGGGCTTTCTTT.

V gene TRBV19 combines with J gene TRBJ2-1, with D possibly matching TRBD2 (5 bases). The ends were cut back, 7 bases at V and 7 bases at J, with 17 bases in the middle. This CDR3 has 14 amino acids. Germline V gene lookup returns CDR1 LNHDA and CDR2 SQIVND (reference sequence). CDR3 residues: CASKFRTLGNEQFF. The CDR3 bases are TGTGCCAGTAAATTCCGCACACTAGGGAATGAGCAGTTCTTC.

The V and J genes are TRBV28 and TRBJ2-3, with 7 positions matching TRBD1. V was pared by 6 bases and J by 1 base, with 4 bases of the junction left unmatched. The CDR3 has 14 amino acids. Germline-derived CDR1 and CDR2 are MDHEN and SYDVKM. The CDR3 sequence: CASRQGPGTDTQYF. DNA for the CDR3: TGTGCCAGCAGACAGGGGCCAGGCACAGATACGCAGTATTTT.

This clone was observed a single time. V is TRBV7-2 and J is TRBJ1-2; possibly TRBD1 for D (5 bases). CDR1 SGHTA and CDR2 FQGNSA come from the germline V gene. The CDR3 extends over 14 amino acids. Deletions cut 5 bases from V and 4 bases from J, with 14 bases between. The CDR3 DNA is TGTGCCAGCAGCCCGGGACGTCAAACCTATGGCTACACCTTC. It codes for CASSPGRQTYGYTF.

V is TRBV27 and J is TRBJ1-2; D might be TRBD1 (5 bases). Germline values: CDR1 MNHEY, CDR2 SMNVEV (reference sequence). The V end was cut by 6 bases, the J end by 8 bases, with 16 bases between. The CDR3 consists of 13 residues. The CDR3 region is CASSLTGGYGYTF. CDR3 nucleotides: TGTGCCAGCAGCCTCACAGGAGGGTACGGCTACACCTTC.

The rearrangement uses TRBV28 and TRBJ1-2, with no clear D. CDR3 length equals 12 residues. V lost 3 bases to trimming and J lost 8 bases, with 10 bases between them. Per germline, CDR1 MDHEN and CDR2 SYDVKM. The CDR3 DNA follows: TGTGCCAGCAGTTTTGCAGGTTGGGGCTACACCTTC. It specifies CASSFAGWGYTF.

The sample holds one count of this clone. For the CDR3, the DNA is TGTGCCAGCAGCTTCGTACTTACTGGAAACACCATATATTTT. This sequence encodes CASSFVLTGNTIYF. The chain couples TRBV11-2 to TRBJ1-3; D is ambiguous. This CDR3 comprises 14 residues. V was cut by 3 bases and J by 2 bases, with 8 bases left in between. Germline V gene sequence: CDR1 SGHAT, CDR2 FQNNGV.

The J gene is TRBJ1-4, the V gene TRBV4-2; the match to TRBD1 covers 7 bases. Per the germline V gene, CDR1 is LGHNA and CDR2 is YNFKEQ. Trimming at V came to 1 base and at J to 4 bases, leaving 3 bases not matched to a gene. CDR3 length equals 15 residues. CDR3 sequence (DNA): TGTGCCAGCAGCCAAGCCGGGACAGATAATGAAAAACTGTTTTTT. Amino acids: CASSQAGTDNEKLFF.

The V gene is TRBV11-2, the J gene TRBJ2-5; 9 bases are shared with TRBD2. The V gene's germline CDR1 is SGHAT and CDR2 FQNNGV. V was clipped by 5 bases and J by 3 bases; unmatched bases: 4. There are 14 residues in the CDR3. This CDR3 is CASSPRLAEETQYF. The CDR3 DNA is TGTGCCAGCAGCCCGAGACTAGCGGAAGAGACCCAGTACTTC.

V and J are TRBV7-2 and TRBJ2-2; 10 positions agree with TRBD2. V dropped 7 bases and J dropped 6; count of bases not matched to a gene: 8. The CDR3 has 15 residues. The V gene's germline CDR1 is SGHTA and CDR2 FQGNSA. This chain's CDR3 is CASTSELAGAGELFF. The CDR3 DNA sequence: TGTGCCAGCACCTCGGAGCTAGCGGGAGCCGGGGAGCTGTTTTTT. The full variable domain, with the rest looked up from reference TRBV7-2 and TRBJ2-2, is GAGVSQSPSNKVTEKGKDVELRCDPISGHTALYWYRQSLGQGLEFLIYFQGNSAPDKSGLPSDRFSAERTGGSVSTLTIQRTQQEDSAVYLCASTSELAGAGELFFGEGSRLTVL.

This clone showed up just once. The chain is built from TRBV18 and TRBJ1-5; D ambiguous. This CDR3 is 13 amino acids long. V dropped 4 bases and J dropped 3 bases, with 7 bases sitting between them. The V gene's germline CDR1 is KGHSH and CDR2 LQKENI. For the CDR3, the DNA is TGTGCCAGCTCACGGGGTACCAATCAGCCCCAGCATTTT. Amino acid sequence: CASSRGTNQPQHF.

V and J are TRBV6-6 and TRBJ2-3; D is unclear. The V gene lost 5 bases and the J gene lost 3 bases, with 6 bases spanning the gap. The CDR3 extends over 12 amino acids. Per germline, CDR1 MNHNY and CDR2 SVGAGI (reference sequence). Here the CDR3 reads CASSLPTDTQYF. The CDR3 nucleotides are TGTGCCAGCAGTCTCCCGACAGATACGCAGTATTTT.

This clone was seen a few times. V is TRBV2 and J is TRBJ2-1; D is ambiguous. Trimming shortened V by 2 bases and J by 9 bases, and 11 bases separated the two germline ends. CDR1 is SNHLY, CDR2 FYNNEI, per germline. The CDR3 has 13 residues. The CDR3 sequence: CASSEMGRSEQFF. CDR3 coding DNA: TGTGCCAGCAGTGAAATGGGCAGGAGTGAGCAGTTCTTC.

The chain is built from TRBV5-6 and TRBJ2-4, with no clear D. The V end lost 4 bases, the J end lost 8 bases, and 13 bases lay between the germline ends. The CDR3 totals 13 residues. The germline V gene encodes CDR1 SGHDT and CDR2 YYEEEE. The CDR3 DNA reads as TGTGCCAGCAGCCCGTACGACGGCTACATTCAGTACTTC. Residues: CASSPYDGYIQYF.

In its sample, this clone was seen a few times. The chain links TRBV29-1 to TRBJ2-1; the D is unclear. The CDR3 runs to 14 residues. Per germline, CDR1 SQVTM and CDR2 ANQGSEA. Trimming removed 6 bases at V and 2 bases at J, with 14 bases between. The DNA of the CDR3 is TGCAGCGTGACCGCCTCGTCGGCCTACAATGAGCAGTTCTTC. Its translation: CSVTASSAYNEQFF.

This clone came up once. J is TRBJ1-2 and V is TRBV29-1; possible D gene TRBD1, 6 bases. The CDR3 consists of 13 residues. The germline V gene has CDR1 SQVTM and CDR2 ANQGSEA. The germline V and J ends were trimmed by 6 bases and 1 base, with 12 bases remaining between them. CDR3 DNA: TGCAGCGTCCCGAACAGGGATAACTATGGCTACACCTTC. The encoded protein is CSVPNRDNYGYTF.

The rearrangement uses TRBV28 and TRBJ2-1, with D perhaps matching TRBD1 (7 bases). The CDR3 has 14 amino acids. The germline CDR1 and CDR2 sequences are MDHEN and SYDVKM. Trimming stripped 6 bases from V and 9 bases from J, with 18 bases between. In DNA form, the CDR3 reads TGTGCCAGCAGGATCAGGGGGGAATACCGTGAGCAGTTCTTC. This sequence encodes CASRIRGEYREQFF.

This clone has a single count. The V gene is TRBV29-1, the J gene TRBJ2-3; 8 nucleotides agree with TRBD2. J lost 4 bases, V lost 6 bases, and 6 bases had no gene match. This CDR3 is 13 amino acids long. Germline loops: CDR1 SQVTM, CDR2 ANQGSEA. In DNA form, the CDR3 reads TGCAGCGTGCGCGGGGGGAAGGCAGATACGCAGTATTTT. Translating gives CSVRGGKADTQYF.

On this clone: Other DNA sequences within the sample encode an identical CDR3. The rearrangement joins TRBV19 to TRBJ2-3, with D unresolved. The V and J ends lost 5 bases and 3 bases respectively, with 12 bases between them. The CDR3 runs 14 residues. Germline CDR1 LNHDA, CDR2 SQIVND (reference sequence). CDR3 nucleotide sequence: TGTGCCAGTAGTCCTAGGATTGGGACAGATACGCAGTATTTT. It yields the protein CASSPRIGTDTQYF. Full variable domain (rest looked up from reference TRBV19 and TRBJ2-3): DGGITQSPKYLFRKEGQNVTLSCEQNLNHDAMYWYRQDPGQGLRLIYYSQIVNDFQKGDIAEGYSVSREKKESFPLTVTSAQKNPTAFYLCASSPRIGTDTQYFGPGTRLTVL.

To note about this clone: In the same sample, other DNA sequences code for this CDR3. The CDR3 reads CASSVASSSYEQYF. CDR3 coding DNA: TGTGCCAGCAGCGTAGCGTCCAGCTCCTACGAGCAGTACTTC. The chain couples TRBV9 to TRBJ2-7; no firm D call. This CDR3 is 14 amino acids long. The V gene's germline CDR1 is SGDLS and CDR2 YYNGEE. Trimming left V 0 bases short and J 0 bases short, with 7 bases between. Complete variable domain (other parts from reference TRBV9 and TRBJ2-7): DSGVTQTPKHLITATGQRVTLRCSPRSGDLSVYWYQQSLDQGLQFLIQYYNGEERAKGNILERFSAQQFPDLHSELNLSSLELGDSALYFCASSVASSSYEQYFGPGTRLTVT.

The J gene is TRBJ1-5, the V gene TRBV30, with D uncertain. V shed 2 bases and J shed 12 bases, with 17 bases lying between them. CDR3 length equals 13 residues. Looked up from germline, CDR1 is GTSNPN and CDR2 is SVGIG (reference sequence). CDR3 DNA: TGTGCCTGGAGTACAGCGGGCCCTGGCTACCAGCATTTT. This gives the protein CAWSTAGPGYQHF.

V gene TRBV4-3 combines with J gene TRBJ2-2, with a weak D call TRBD1 (5 bases). Germline V gives CDR1 LGHNA, CDR2 YSLEER. This CDR3 spans 15 amino acids. Trimming cost V 4 bases and J 5 bases, with 14 bases left between them. Here the CDR3 reads CASSPQGIGTGELFF. The DNA of the CDR3 is TGCGCCAGCAGCCCCCAGGGTATCGGTACCGGGGAGCTGTTTTTT.

A single count supports this clone. This rearrangement joins TRBV11-3 to TRBJ2-3; D is perhaps TRBD2 (5 bases). The CDR3 sequence is 13 residues long. CDR1 is SGHNT and CDR2 is YENEEA in the germline V gene. Deletions cut 6 bases from V and 8 bases from J, with 15 bases between. The chain's CDR3 is CASRATGSGTQYF. As DNA, the CDR3 is TGTGCCAGCAGGGCCACTGGGAGCGGTACGCAGTATTTT.

This chain links TRBV7-2 with TRBJ2-1; D may be TRBD2 (6 bases). Deletions cut 0 bases from V and 6 bases from J, with 12 bases between. Germline assignment: CDR1 SGHTA and CDR2 FQGNSA. The CDR3 contains 15 residues. The CDR3: CASSLAGLTSNEQFF. The CDR3 nucleotides are TGTGCCAGCAGCTTAGCTGGACTAACCTCCAATGAGCAGTTCTTC.

The chain joins TRBV5-5 to TRBJ2-5; D is uncertain. V lost 1 base, J lost 1 base, and 8 bases lay in between. The germline V gene has CDR1 SGHKS and CDR2 YYEKEE (reference sequence). The CDR3 has 14 residues. CDR3 residues: CASSLFPSQETQYF. Written as DNA, the CDR3 is TGTGCCAGCAGCTTGTTCCCTAGCCAAGAGACCCAGTACTTC.

This chain connects TRBV14 to TRBJ2-5; D gene unclear. The CDR3 is made up of 16 amino acids. With 4 bases removed from V and 5 bases from J, the gap between germline ends came to 20 bases. Germline assignment: CDR1 SGHDN and CDR2 FVKESK. The chain's CDR3 is CASSPRLEWARETQYF. CDR3 bases: TGTGCCAGCAGCCCGAGACTGGAATGGGCGAGGGAGACCCAGTACTTC.

This clone appeared a single time. V is TRBV27 and J is TRBJ2-7; D is undetermined. There are 17 residues in the CDR3. Germline values: CDR1 MNHEY, CDR2 SMNVEV (reference sequence). V was clipped by 2 bases and J by 5 bases, with 22 bases between them. The CDR3 nucleotides are TGTGCCAGCAGTTTAACCGGCGTAGTCCCAGTAAGGAACGAGCAGTACTTC. This translates into CASSLTGVVPVRNEQYF.